This T cell receptor (beta chain) is drawn from a study of human T cells and chemical hapten exposure. Turning to the study itself: Sensitization used 2% DPC on about 2 cm by about 2 cm upper inner arm skin.

Time point meaning: patch test 1, 2 weeks after DPC sensitization. The treatment here: therapeutic diphenylcyclopropenone sensitization with weekly scalp DPC. Sequencing started from total RNA isolated from unfractionated whole blood. The germline V gene has CDR1 MDHEN and CDR2 SYDVKM. The CDR3 covers 18 residues. Trimming took 3 bases from V and 0 from J; bases not matched to a gene: 6. In the authors' workflow: A per-sample median of about 94,000 TCRs was observed, with counts ranging from about 20,000 to 690,600. TCRdb passed the RACE reads through MiXCR, listing each CDR3 protein once. The V and J calls follow TCRdb's processing rather than the paper's. The profile shows about 35,000 distinct CDR3 sequences, more than 6% of them singletons. This clonotype was detected many times. Its specificity is not known. Whole-study results and caveats: Once DPC sensitization occurred, TCRs above 1 in 1000 frequency showed no change. Given that the donors had alopecia, their immune response may differ from that seen in healthy people.

The chain couples TRBV28 to TRBJ2-3; 13 bases map to TRBD2. This sample comprised whole blood, obtained in connection with sensitization to the hapten diphenylcyclopropenone (DPC). The sequence was obtained from a woman in her thirties with alopecia areata. Some clones in this sample may be carry-over from other donors' samples. The CDR3 here is CASSFSGTSGVSTDTQYF. CDR3 DNA: TGTGCCAGCAGTTTTTCTGGGACTAGCGGGGTTAGCACAGATACGCAGTATTTT.